This T cell receptor (beta chain) was captured in a study of blood T cell repertoires in COVID-19. Study summary: Samples of COVID-19 (acute and convalescent) were obtained from the United States, Italy and Spain. T cells, B-cell-depleted T cells, or PBMCs provided the cDNA or gDNA that served as material.

Study processing details: For nucleated cells, counts were estimated from reference gene primer amplification. This table comes from immunoSEQ multiplex PCR, and its TCRdb copy is limited to in-frame clones, with some not included. That table supplies the V and J calls and clone size; D and trimming were determined from the DNA. The data hold around 100,000 clones, with roughly nine tenths observed a single time. The CDR3 has 13 residues. Trimming left V 5 bases short and J 1 base short, with 7 bases between. In germline, CDR1 is MNHEY, CDR2 SMNVEV (reference sequence). This clone was counted a single time.

The chain joins TRBV27 to TRBJ2-3; D ambiguous. This clonotype was obtained from a human donor in a cohort sampled during active COVID-19. The sequencing sample was made of peripheral blood. The CDR3 is CASSARGTDTQYF. CDR3 DNA sequence: TGTGCCAGCAGTGCCCGGGGCACAGATACGCAGTATTTT.